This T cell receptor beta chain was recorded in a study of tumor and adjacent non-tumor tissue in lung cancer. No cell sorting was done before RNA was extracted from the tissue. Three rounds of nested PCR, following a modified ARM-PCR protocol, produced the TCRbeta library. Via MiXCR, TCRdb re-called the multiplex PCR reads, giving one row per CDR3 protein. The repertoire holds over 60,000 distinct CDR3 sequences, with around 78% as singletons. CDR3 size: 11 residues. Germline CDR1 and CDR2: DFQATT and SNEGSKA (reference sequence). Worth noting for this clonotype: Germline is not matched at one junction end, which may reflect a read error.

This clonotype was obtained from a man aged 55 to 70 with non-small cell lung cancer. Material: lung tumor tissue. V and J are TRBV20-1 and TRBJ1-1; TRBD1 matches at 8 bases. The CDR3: CNASTGAEAIF. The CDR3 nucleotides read TGCAATGCGTCGACAGGGGCGGAGGCTATCTTT.